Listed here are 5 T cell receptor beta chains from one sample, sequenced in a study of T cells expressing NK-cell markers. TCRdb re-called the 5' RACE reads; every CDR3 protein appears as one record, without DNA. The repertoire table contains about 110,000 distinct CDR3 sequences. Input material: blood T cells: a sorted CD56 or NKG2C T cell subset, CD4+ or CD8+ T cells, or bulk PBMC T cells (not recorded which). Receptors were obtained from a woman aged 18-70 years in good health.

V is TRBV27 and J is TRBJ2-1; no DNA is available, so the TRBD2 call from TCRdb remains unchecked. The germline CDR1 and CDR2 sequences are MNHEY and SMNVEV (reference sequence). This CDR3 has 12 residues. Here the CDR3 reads CASTGLANEQFF.

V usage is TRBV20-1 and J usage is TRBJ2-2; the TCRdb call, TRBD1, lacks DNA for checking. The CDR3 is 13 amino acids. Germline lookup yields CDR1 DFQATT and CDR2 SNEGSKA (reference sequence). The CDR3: CSALQGVAGELFF.

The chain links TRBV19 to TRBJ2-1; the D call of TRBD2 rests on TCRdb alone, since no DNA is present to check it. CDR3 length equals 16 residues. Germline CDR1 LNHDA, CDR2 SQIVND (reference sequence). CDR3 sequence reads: CASSIGGLDPANEQFF.

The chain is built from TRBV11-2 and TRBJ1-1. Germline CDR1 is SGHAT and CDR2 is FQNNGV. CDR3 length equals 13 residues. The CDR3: CASSLNVNTEAFF.

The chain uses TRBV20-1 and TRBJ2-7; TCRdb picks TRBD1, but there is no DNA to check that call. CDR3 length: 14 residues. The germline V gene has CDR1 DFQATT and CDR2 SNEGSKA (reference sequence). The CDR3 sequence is CSVRDVSGPNEQYF.